A selection of T cell receptor beta chains follows, all from one sample in a study of cytomegalovirus exposure and HLA in healthy donors. Sequenced by immunoSEQ multiplex PCR; TCRdb stores in-frame clones only, minus some. This sample has about 180,000 clones, with 80% to 85% found just once. Sequenced material: PBMCs. The source is a woman in her twenties or thirties in good health and CMV-seronegative. Both conserved end residues are part of each CDR3. Fields, in order: D gene, V gene, clone size, J gene, CDR3 protein, CDR3 DNA. D genes are given only for firm matches. Some rows mark clone size as missing; the rest say once, few, many or name a class of expanded clone.

TRBD1	TRBV5-6	NA	TRBJ1-6	CASSLGGDRVGSPLHF	TGTGCCAGCAGCTTGGGGGGTGACAGGGTAGGTTCACCCCTCCACTTT
TRBD1	TRBV28	NA	TRBJ1-2	CATTPRQGTFYGYTF	TGTGCAACCACCCCCCGACAGGGGACATTCTATGGCTACACCTTC
NA	TRBV28	NA	TRBJ2-3	CASRVQGLALDTQYF	TGTGCCAGCAGAGTACAAGGTCTAGCTTTAGATACGCAGTATTTT
TRBD2	TRBV27	NA	TRBJ2-5	CASSFSSGRLQETQYF	TGTGCCAGCAGTTTTTCTAGCGGGAGGCTACAAGAGACCCAGTACTTC
TRBD1	TRBV5-6	NA	TRBJ1-1	CASSLRTGYYSDTEAFF	TGTGCCAGCAGCTTAAGGACAGGGTATTATTCTGACACTGAAGCTTTCTTT
TRBD2	TRBV6-5	once	TRBJ2-7	CASRSGGGRYEQYF	TGTGCCAGCAGATCCGGGGGAGGGCGCTACGAGCAGTACTTC
TRBD1	TRBV9	once	TRBJ1-2	CASSPTATGDYGYTF	TGTGCCAGCAGCCCTACCGCGACAGGGGACTATGGCTACACCTTC
NA	TRBV30	NA	TRBJ1-1	CGAQELSNTEAFF	TGTGGGGCACAGGAGCTTTCGAACACTGAAGCTTTCTTT
NA	TRBV5-1	NA	TRBJ1-5	CASSPGRGSNQPQHF	TGCGCCAGCAGCCCCGGGAGGGGAAGCAATCAGCCCCAGCATTTT
TRBD2	TRBV27	NA	TRBJ2-7	CASSLNGGSPYEQYF	TGTGCCAGCAGTTTAAACGGCGGGAGTCCCTACGAGCAGTACTTC
NA	TRBV19	once	TRBJ2-5	CASSPDQETQYF	TGTGCCAGTTCGCCGGACCAAGAGACCCAGTACTTC
NA	TRBV6-1	NA	TRBJ2-7	CASTKGDSRNYEQYF	TGTGCCAGCACCAAAGGTGACAGCCGAAACTACGAGCAGTACTTC
TRBD2	TRBV7-9	few	TRBJ2-1	CASSLHTSGSYEQFF	TGTGCCAGCAGCTTACATACTAGCGGGAGTTATGAGCAGTTCTTC
NA	TRBV19	NA	TRBJ2-7	CASTLSAGRGYEQYF	TGTGCCAGTACACTCTCCGCCGGACGGGGCTACGAGCAGTACTTC
TRBD1	TRBV28	NA	TRBJ2-7	CASSLPDRGGEQYF	TGTGCCAGCAGTCTTCCGGACAGGGGCGGCGAGCAGTACTTC